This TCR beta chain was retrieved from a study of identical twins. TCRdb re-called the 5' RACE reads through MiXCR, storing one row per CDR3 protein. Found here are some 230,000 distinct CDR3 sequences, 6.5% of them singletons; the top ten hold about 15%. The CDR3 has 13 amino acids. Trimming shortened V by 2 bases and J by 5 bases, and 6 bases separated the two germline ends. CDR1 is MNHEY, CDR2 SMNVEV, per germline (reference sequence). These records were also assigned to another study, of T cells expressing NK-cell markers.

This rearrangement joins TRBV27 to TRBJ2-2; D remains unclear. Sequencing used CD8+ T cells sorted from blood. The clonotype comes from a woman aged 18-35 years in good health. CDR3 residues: CASSLGLTGELFF. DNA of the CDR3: TGTGCCAGCAGTTTAGGCTTAACCGGGGAGCTGTTTTTT.